The source of this T cell receptor beta chain is a study of CD8+ T cells in alopecia areata. Study conclusions and caveats: Higher clonality and more expanded CD8+ clones appeared in lesional than normal scalp.

Regarding treatment: oral pan-JAK inhibitor, 5-10 mg twice daily. Sampling of alopecia areata patients yielded lesional scalp punch biopsies as well as peripheral blood. The CDR3 consists of 15 residues. Germline CDR1 SGHTA, CDR2 FQGNSA. Trimming removed 5 bases at V and 2 bases at J, with 10 bases between. After isolation, RNA underwent reverse transcription to generate cDNA as the sequencing template. The repertoire was sequenced with immunoSEQ multiplex PCR; TCRdb's copy has only in-frame clones and lacks some. This table holds about 200,000 clones, roughly 64% found once. Concerning this clone: Its specificity is not known.

The sequences come from CD4+ T cells sorted from blood, collected at week 24, from a patient treated with tofacitinib. The rearrangement uses TRBV7-2 and TRBJ2-6, with D uncertain. The sequence was obtained from a human donor with alopecia areata. CDR3 loop: CASSLTNTGANVLTF. The CDR3 nucleotides are TGTGCCAGCAGCCTAACGAATACTGGGGCCAACGTCCTGACTTTC.